Described below is a single T cell receptor (beta chain) sequence and its context. Original analysis: Counts of nucleated cells, estimated from reference gene primer amplification, were obtained. TCRdb keeps only in-frame clones here, not all; method: immunoSEQ multiplex PCR. The V and J calls and clone size come from that table; D and trimming were worked out from the DNA. The sample shows approximately 500,000 clones, about 89% of them seen only once. This specimen comes from a study of blood T cell repertoires in COVID-19. Study summary: COVID-19 samples collected from the United States, Italy and Spain covered acute and convalescent phases.

Germline CDR1 reads LNHDA; CDR2 reads SQIVND (reference sequence). The CDR3 length is 13 residues. The trim removed 6 bases at V and 7 bases at J, leaving 8 bases unmatched. The sequenced material came from peripheral blood. The chain joins TRBV19 to TRBJ1-2, with 7 nucleotides matching TRBD1. This clonotype originated in a woman aged 45-65 years with COVID-19, enrolled during active disease. This chain's CDR3 is CASSKTGAGGYTF. CDR3 bases: TGTGCCAGTAGCAAAACAGGGGCGGGTGGCTACACCTTC.